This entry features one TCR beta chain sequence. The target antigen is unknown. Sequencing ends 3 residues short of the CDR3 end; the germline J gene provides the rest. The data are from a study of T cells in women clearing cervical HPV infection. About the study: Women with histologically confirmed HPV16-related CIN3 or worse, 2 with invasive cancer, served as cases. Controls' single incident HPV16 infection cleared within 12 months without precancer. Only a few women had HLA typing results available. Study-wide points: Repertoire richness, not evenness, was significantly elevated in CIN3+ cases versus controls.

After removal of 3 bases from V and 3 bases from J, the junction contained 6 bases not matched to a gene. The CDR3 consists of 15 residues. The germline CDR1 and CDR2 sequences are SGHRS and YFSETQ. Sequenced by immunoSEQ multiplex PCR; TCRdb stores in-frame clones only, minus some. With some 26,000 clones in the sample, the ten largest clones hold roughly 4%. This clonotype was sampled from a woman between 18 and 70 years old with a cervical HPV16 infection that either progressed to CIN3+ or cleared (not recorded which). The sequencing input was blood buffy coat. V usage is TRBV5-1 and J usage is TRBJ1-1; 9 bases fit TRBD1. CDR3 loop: CASSSGTGSYTEAFF. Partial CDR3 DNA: TGCGCCAGCAGCTCGGGGACAGGGTCGTACACTGAA. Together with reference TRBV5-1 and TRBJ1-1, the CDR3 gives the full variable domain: KAGVTQTPRYLIKTRGQQVTLSCSPISGHRSVSWYQQTPGQGLQFLFEYFSETQRNKGNFPGRFSGRQFSNSRSEMNVSTLELGDSALYLCASSSGTGSYTEAFFGQGTRLTVV.